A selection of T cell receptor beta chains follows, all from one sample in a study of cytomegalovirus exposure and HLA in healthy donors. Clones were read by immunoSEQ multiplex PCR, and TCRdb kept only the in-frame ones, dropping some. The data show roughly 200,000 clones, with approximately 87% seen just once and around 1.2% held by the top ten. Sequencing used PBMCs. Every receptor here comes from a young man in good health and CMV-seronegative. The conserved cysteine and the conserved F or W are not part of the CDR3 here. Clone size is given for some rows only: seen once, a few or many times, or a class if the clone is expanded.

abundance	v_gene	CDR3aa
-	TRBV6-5	ASSPGLGNTIY
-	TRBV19	ASSVDWNTEAF
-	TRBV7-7	ASSSDRNTGELF
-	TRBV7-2	ASSFGGPSGNTIY
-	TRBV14	ASSQGTGIHHEQY
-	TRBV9	ASNRDRANYGYT
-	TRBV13	ASRRAGGHTGELF
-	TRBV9	ASGTGTGNTEAF
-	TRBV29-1	SVEMGYGQGGGNEQF
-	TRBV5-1	ASTLGQTTEAF
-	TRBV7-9	ASSRGGVQPQH
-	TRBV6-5	ASSKGTMASQY
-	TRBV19	ASSSLGGAISEAF
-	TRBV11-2	ASSPRTGKNSPLH
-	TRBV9	ASSVGGRGKDYNEQF
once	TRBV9	ASSPSPSGGAGGYT
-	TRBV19	ASSFRTGRLFGPQH
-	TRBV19	ASSHNRATNEKLF
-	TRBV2	ASRTTGAMGEQY
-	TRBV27	ASSLGVPGAYEQY
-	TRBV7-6	ASSLALNQPQH
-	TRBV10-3	ATAGAGGNQPQH
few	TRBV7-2	ASSSGLAGLLQETQY
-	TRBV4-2	ASSQVGGNQPQH
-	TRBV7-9	ASSRPLGGVTEAF
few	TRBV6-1	ASSERAGGYQETQY
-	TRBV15	STSRDAPATNEKLF
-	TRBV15	ATSREYGQADEQF
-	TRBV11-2	ASSITDSTSYEQY
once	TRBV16	ASSRLTSPSTDTQY
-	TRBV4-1	ASSQVVEGGNYEQY
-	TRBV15	ATSRGRVPYEQY
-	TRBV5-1	ASSLTGLLRSGNTIY
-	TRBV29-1	SVLTSGSYEQY
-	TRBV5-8	ASSLMRRDYGYT
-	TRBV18	ASSELTTGQGRTDTQY
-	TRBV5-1	ASSERNSYNEQF
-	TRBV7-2	ASSFTGSRLSYEQY
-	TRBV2	ASSITSTGGSEAF
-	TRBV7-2	ASSLAPAQINQPQH
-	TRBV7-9	ASSLGNNRGQPQH
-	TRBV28	ASSSSGSGNTIY
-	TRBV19	ASSIQSGAQFSGELF
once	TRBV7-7	ASSSYRASEQF
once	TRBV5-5	ASSWGPSAGELF
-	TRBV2	ASRGTGVSELF
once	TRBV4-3	ASSQGPSYYDEQF
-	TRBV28	ASSEDSSLYEQY
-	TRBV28	AVGTPIPRPTTSGIRNNEQF
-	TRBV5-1	ASSLATGVPYEQY
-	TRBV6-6	ASSKEGLLTYNEQF
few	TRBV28	ASTPGGSGANVLT
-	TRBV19	ASSMGGGLGDEQF
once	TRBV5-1	ASSWDRSNTEAF
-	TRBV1	TSSSKEKENTEAF
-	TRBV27	ASSPPRLAPLNEQF
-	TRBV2	ASSEQGPRTSGGPQD
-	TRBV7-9	ASSLGVERNTIY